Described below is a single T cell receptor (beta chain) sequence and its context. This entry is derived from a study of blood T cell repertoires in COVID-19. On the study more broadly: Both acute and convalescent COVID-19 samples were obtained from the United States, Italy and Spain. Nucleic acid was either cDNA or gDNA, and it came from T cells, B-cell-depleted T cells, or PBMCs.

Source study methods: How many nucleated cells were present was estimated from reference gene primer amplification. Measured with immunoSEQ multiplex PCR; TCRdb has only the in-frame clones, and not every one. The DNA gave D and trimming, while V, J and clone size come from that table. In the table there are approximately 140,000 clones, 70% to 90% of which are singletons. Germline loops: CDR1 SNHLY, CDR2 FYNNEI. This CDR3 comprises 14 residues. Trimming cost V 3 bases and J 4 bases, with 13 bases left between them. The sequenced material came from peripheral blood. This rearrangement joins TRBV2 to TRBJ2-7; TRBD1 might be the D (6 bases). The clonotype comes from a man aged 55 to 70 with active or convalescent COVID-19. The DNA for the CDR3 is TGTGCCAGCAGTGAGAGGCAGGGGACGTACGAGCAGTACTTC. As protein: CASSERQGTYEQYF.